This TCR beta chain was documented in a study of blood T cell repertoires in COVID-19. Study as a whole: Specimens from acute and convalescent COVID-19 originated in the United States, Italy and Spain. The analysed material was cDNA or gDNA that came from T cells, B-cell-depleted T cells, or PBMCs.

Authors' data handling: Estimation of nucleated cell counts relied on the amplification of reference gene primers. Assay: immunoSEQ multiplex PCR; the TCRdb copy retains only in-frame clones and omits some. The V and J calls and clone size were taken over from that table, and D and trimming were inferred from the DNA. The data contain 130,000 to 150,000 clones, 80% to 90% of them singletons. Trimming cost V 6 bases and J 2 bases, with 13 bases left between them. Germline V gene lookup returns CDR1 SNHLY and CDR2 FYNNEI. The CDR3 runs to 14 residues. The chain links TRBV2 to TRBJ2-5; perhaps TRBD1 as D (6 bases). Specimen: peripheral blood. The receptor was isolated from a human donor with acute or convalescent COVID-19. The donor label of this sample is uncertain. The CDR3 sequence: CASSWTAGQETQYF. As DNA, the CDR3 is TGTGCCAGCAGCTGGACAGCAGGTCAAGAGACCCAGTACTTC.